A selection of T cell receptor beta chains follows, all from one sample in a study of PD-1 blockade in classical Hodgkin lymphoma. Here immunoSEQ multiplex PCR was the method, and the copy in TCRdb shows in-frame clones only, minus some. Among 25,000 to 30,000 clones listed, about 83% were seen once. Sequenced here: CD4+ T cells from blood, sampled at baseline. All receptors derive from a human donor with classical Hodgkin lymphoma. The CDR3 runs from the conserved cysteine through the conserved F or W. A D gene is named only where the DNA matches it firmly. Clone size, where shown, is once, few, many, or a class for clones that have expanded.

v_call	clone_size	j_call	d_call	cdr3_nt	cdr3_aa
TRBV7-9	few	TRBJ1-2	NA	TGTGCCAGCAGCTTAGTCCGGGCTTATGGCTACACCTTC	CASSLVRAYGYTF
TRBV7-9	NA	TRBJ1-2	NA	TGTGCCAGCAGCCCGGCGAGCGTAAACTATGGCTACACCTTC	CASSPASVNYGYTF
TRBV6-4	once	TRBJ1-1	NA	TGTGCCAGCACCGAAGCGGGGGGGCGGGTCACTGAAGCTTTCTTT	CASTEAGGRVTEAFF
TRBV11-3	NA	TRBJ2-1	TRBD2	TGTGCCAGCAGCTTAGGACTAGCGGATACCTACAATGAGCAGTTCTTC	CASSLGLADTYNEQFF
TRBV19	NA	TRBJ1-5	NA	TGTGCCAGTAGTCCCCGTGGAGGGGGTAGCAATCAGCCCCAGCATTTT	CASSPRGGGSNQPQHF
TRBV27	NA	TRBJ2-7	TRBD1	TGTGCCAGCAGTTCCAGATCGCCGGGACAGGGGGTGTACGAGCAGTACTTC	CASSSRSPGQGVYEQYF
TRBV19	NA	TRBJ1-2	TRBD1	TGTGCCAGTAGTACAGGGGGCGGCTATGGCTACACCTTC	CASSTGGGYGYTF
TRBV5-4	NA	TRBJ2-5	TRBD2	TGTGCCAGCAGCTTGATAGCGGGTTATACCCGAGAGACCCAGTACTTC	CASSLIAGYTRETQYF
TRBV4-1	NA	TRBJ2-1	TRBD2	TGCGCCAGCAGCCCCCGCACGGGACTACTTCCTGATGAGCAGTTCTTC	CASSPRTGLLPDEQFF
TRBV7-2	NA	TRBJ2-7	TRBD2	TGTGCCAGCAGCAACCCAGAAGGACTAGTTTTCTACGAGCAGTACTTC	CASSNPEGLVFYEQYF
TRBV28	NA	TRBJ2-5	NA	TGTGCCAGCAGTTTCCAGCGGGTTCAAGAGACCCAGTACTTC	CASSFQRVQETQYF
TRBV7-2	NA	TRBJ1-2	TRBD1	TGTGCCAGCAGCCTATTGACAGGGTACGGCTACACCTTC	CASSLLTGYGYTF
TRBV27	NA	TRBJ1-2	NA	TGTGCCAGCAGACGGACAGACAGAAATGGTGGCTACACCTTC	CASRRTDRNGGYTF
TRBV27	few	TRBJ1-2	TRBD1	TGTGCCAGCAGTTGGGTCTCGCTGGGACAGGGTCCTAACTATGGCTACACCTTC	CASSWVSLGQGPNYGYTF
TRBV7-2	NA	TRBJ1-2	TRBD1	TGTGCCAGCAGCTCGCGACAGGGGGGTGGCTACACCTTC	CASSSRQGGGYTF
TRBV6-6	NA	TRBJ2-3	NA	TGTGCCAGCAGTTACTCCCCGGAATACACAGATACGCAGTATTTT	CASSYSPEYTDTQYF
TRBV6-6	NA	TRBJ1-4	NA	TGTGCCAGCATGGGAGCCGAACAACTGTTTTTT	CASMGAEQLFF
TRBV19	NA	TRBJ1-5	NA	TGTGCCAGTAGTATAAGGACAGCCCTCAATCAGCCCCAGCATTTT	CASSIRTALNQPQHF
TRBV18	NA	TRBJ1-2	TRBD1	TGTGCCAGCTCATCGGGGACAGGGGACTATGGCTACACCTTC	CASSSGTGDYGYTF
TRBV6-6	NA	TRBJ1-2	NA	TGTGCCAGCAGTCTAAAGAGGGGCAGCTACACCTTC	CASSLKRGSYTF
TRBV5-8	once	TRBJ2-7	NA	TGTGCCAGCAGCTTGGCCCAGGGCATAGGGTACGAGCAGTACTTC	CASSLAQGIGYEQYF
TRBV29-1	NA	TRBJ1-1	NA	TGCAGCGGGGGGACATTGGGCACTGAAGCTTTCTTT	CSGGTLGTEAFF
TRBV6-1	NA	TRBJ1-3	TRBD1	TGTGCCAGCAGTGGAAAGACAGGGTTAAACACCATATATTTT	CASSGKTGLNTIYF
TRBV6-8	NA	TRBJ2-2	NA	TGTGCCAGCAGTTACTCCGGGCCGGCCGGGGAGCTGTTTTTT	CASSYSGPAGELFF
TRBV2	NA	TRBJ1-1	NA	TGTGCCAGCAGTGAAGTTAGGGGTTATCATGAAGCTTTCTTT	CASSEVRGYHEAFF
TRBV19	NA	TRBJ1-1	TRBD1	TGTGCCAGTGTTAAACAGGGGCGAGTGGCTGAAGCTTTCTTT	CASVKQGRVAEAFF
TRBV15	NA	TRBJ2-7	NA	TGTGCCACCAGCAGAGAAGGTAGCTCCTACGAGCAGTACTTC	CATSREGSSYEQYF
TRBV19	NA	TRBJ2-1	NA	TGTGCCAGTAGTATCCGGGGGATGGATGAGCAGTTCTTC	CASSIRGMDEQFF
TRBV7-9	NA	TRBJ1-2	NA	TGTGCCAGCACCTCAGGACTGACCTATGGCTACACCTTC	CASTSGLTYGYTF
TRBV5-4	few	TRBJ1-6	NA	TGTGCCAGCAGCTTTGGATCCCAATTCGATTCACCCCTCCACTTT	CASSFGSQFDSPLHF
TRBV30	NA	TRBJ1-2	TRBD1	TGTGCCAGCCCCCGGGACAGGCGATATGGCTACACCTTC	CASPRDRRYGYTF
TRBV11-2	NA	TRBJ2-7	TRBD1	TGTGCCAGCAGCCCCAGCCGGGACAGGGCCTACGAGCAGTACTTC	CASSPSRDRAYEQYF